This T cell receptor (beta chain) emerged from a study of CD8 T cells in ankylosing spondylitis. Study-level results: The authors found the disease-linked clones to be CD8+ and relatively rare in peripheral blood. About 8 highly homologous variants made up a TCR beta motif, and this motif appeared characteristic of ankylosing spondylitis blood.

The table lists this clonotype with many counts. Its antigen is undetermined. Using quantitative 5'-RACE with molecular barcodes, the authors made TCR beta libraries. Using its own MiXCR run on the 5' RACE reads, TCRdb lists one record per CDR3 protein. The sample has some 220,000 distinct CDR3 sequences; around 8% are singletons. Germline-derived CDR1 and CDR2 are SQVTM and ANQGSEA. The V segment lost 3 bases and the J segment 7 bases; nucleotides outside the gene matches: 8. The CDR3 runs 15 residues. The chain links TRBV29-1 to TRBJ2-2; TRBD2 matches at 10 bases. Sequenced sample: blood, either unsorted or a sorted T cell fraction (not recorded which). The receptor's source is a female donor with ankylosing spondylitis or in good health (not recorded which). This CDR3 is CSVEVPSGSIGELFF. The CDR3 region has the DNA TGCAGCGTTGAGGTCCCTAGCGGGAGTATCGGGGAGCTGTTTTTT.